One and the same sample provided the 15 T cell receptor beta chains below, sequenced in a study of cytomegalovirus exposure and HLA in healthy donors. The primer mix had 60 Vbeta and 13 Jbeta primers. Sequencing used immunoSEQ multiplex PCR; TCRdb keeps in-frame clones, though not all of them. The repertoire holds around 190,000 clones, with over 70% as singletons. Sequencing used PBMCs. The origin of the receptors is a woman aged 45-60 years in good health and CMV-seronegative.

The chain has TRBV30 and TRBJ1-4; 8 bases align to TRBD1. V trimming: 4 bases; J trimming: 7 bases; junction bases outside the gene matches: 8. The CDR3 loop spans 14 amino acids. Germline V lookup: CDR1 GTSNPN, CDR2 SVGIG (reference sequence). The CDR3 loop is CAWKGQGGGEKLFF. For the CDR3, the DNA is TGTGCCTGGAAAGGACAGGGAGGGGGTGAAAAACTGTTTTTT.

The chain is built from TRBV27 and TRBJ1-6; D possibly corresponds to TRBD1 (5 bases). Between the trimmed V and J ends, which lost 3 bases and 9 bases, there was a span of 15 bases. Germline V gene data show CDR1 as MNHEY and CDR2 as SMNVEV (reference sequence). There are 15 residues in the CDR3. CDR3 in amino acids: CASSLWGRGSSPLHF. As DNA, the CDR3 is TGTGCCAGCAGTTTGTGGGGGAGGGGAAGTTCACCCCTCCACTTT.

The J gene is TRBJ1-2, the V gene TRBV5-1; 8 bases map to TRBD1. Germline-derived CDR1 and CDR2 are SGHRS and YFSETQ. The CDR3 runs to 14 residues. With 3 bases clipped from V and 5 bases from J, the junction kept 6 bases outside the gene matches. CDR3 amino acids: CASSSSTGEYGYTF. The DNA for the CDR3 is TGCGCCAGCAGCTCCTCGACAGGGGAATATGGCTACACCTTC.

The chain carries TRBV30 and TRBJ2-7; 7 bases align to TRBD2. Germline loops: CDR1 GTSNPN, CDR2 SVGIG (reference sequence). Unmatched junction bases numbered 9, after V lost 7 bases and J lost 6 bases. The CDR3 runs to 12 residues. The chain's CDR3 is CASQPGGGEQYF. In DNA form, the CDR3 reads TGTGCCTCTCAACCGGGGGGTGGCGAGCAGTACTTC.

V and J are TRBV11-2 and TRBJ2-6, with 7 bases that match TRBD1. The trim removed 6 bases at V and 4 bases at J, leaving 3 bases unmatched. The CDR3 runs 14 residues. Germline V gene data show CDR1 as SGHAT and CDR2 as FQNNGV. The CDR3 reads CASSTGVGANVLTF. The DNA of the CDR3 is TGTGCCAGCAGTACAGGGGTAGGGGCCAACGTCCTGACTTTC.

The chain links TRBV7-2 to TRBJ1-2; D remains ambiguous. The V and J ends lost 2 bases and 0 bases respectively, with 7 bases between them. Germline CDR1 and CDR2: SGHTA and FQGNSA. The CDR3 contains 14 residues. CDR3 amino acids: CASSLFISNYGYTF. CDR3 in DNA: TGTGCCAGCAGCTTATTTATATCTAACTATGGCTACACCTTC.

J is TRBJ1-6 and V is TRBV13; D is ambiguous. CDR3 length: 16 amino acids. Germline CDR1 is PRHDT and CDR2 is FYEKMQ (reference sequence). Between the trimmed V and J ends, which lost 5 bases and 6 bases, there was a span of 17 bases. The CDR3: CASSQGGPNINSPLHF. DNA for the CDR3: TGTGCCAGCAGCCAAGGAGGACCGAACATTAATTCACCCCTCCACTTT. Full variable domain (rest looked up from reference TRBV13 and TRBJ1-6): AAGVIQSPRHLIKEKRETATLKCYPIPRHDTVYWYQQGPGQDPQFLISFYEKMQSDKGSIPDRFSAQQFSDYHSELNMSSLELGDSALYFCASSQGGPNINSPLHFGNGTRLTVT.

This clone has a handful of counts. The chain recombines TRBV9 with TRBJ1-1; maybe TRBD1 (6 bases). V was pared by 3 bases and J by 8 bases, with 14 bases between. The germline V gene has CDR1 SGDLS and CDR2 YYNGEE. This CDR3 contains 13 residues. The CDR3 sequence: CASSAQGSGEAFF. The CDR3 region has the DNA TGTGCCAGCAGCGCCCAGGGGTCGGGGGAAGCTTTCTTT.

There are a few counts of this clone. The rearrangement links TRBV9 to TRBJ1-1; 7 bases align to TRBD1. The trim removed 3 bases at V and 2 bases at J, leaving 10 bases unmatched. The CDR3 is made up of 16 amino acids. Germline CDR1 SGDLS, CDR2 YYNGEE. DNA for the CDR3: TGTGCCAGCAGCGAGACCGGGACAGAACCAAACACTGAAGCTTTCTTT. Amino acids: CASSETGTEPNTEAFF.

The chain combines TRBV12-1 with TRBJ1-1. TRBV12-1 constitutes a pseudogene. The CDR3 has 12 amino acids. The CDR3 region is CASSFESFEAFF. The CDR3 DNA sequence: TGTGCCAGCAGCTTTGAATCCTTTGAAGCTTTCTTT.

The rearrangement links TRBV15 to TRBJ2-1; D uncertain. Trimming took off 0 bases at V and 8 bases at J, with 8 bases between the two ends. CDR1 is LNHNV and CDR2 is YYDKDF in the germline V gene (reference sequence). There are 13 residues in the CDR3. The CDR3 DNA follows: TGTGCCACCAGCAGAGATTACGGAGATGAGCAGTTCTTC. Protein product: CATSRDYGDEQFF.

The V and J genes are TRBV7-9 and TRBJ2-7; unclear D gene. Trimming left V 3 bases short and J 4 bases short, with 10 bases between. The CDR3 totals 13 residues. Germline assignment: CDR1 SEHNR and CDR2 FQNEAQ (reference sequence). The CDR3 reads CASSFVRGYEQYF. The CDR3 DNA follows: TGTGCCAGCAGCTTCGTTCGCGGTTACGAGCAGTACTTC.

This rearrangement joins TRBV5-4 to TRBJ2-7; D is perhaps TRBD1 (6 bases). The V and J ends lost 1 base and 2 bases respectively, with 13 bases between them. There are 15 residues in the CDR3. Germline V lookup: CDR1 SGHNT, CDR2 YYREEE (reference sequence). The chain's CDR3 is CASSLWDTSPYEQYF. The CDR3 region has the DNA TGTGCCAGCAGCTTGTGGGACACCTCCCCCTACGAGCAGTACTTC.

Concerning this clone itself: Different DNA sequences within this sample yield the same CDR3. V is TRBV5-1 and J is TRBJ1-1, with 8 positions matching TRBD1. Germline trimming cut 2 bases from V and 2 bases from J; bases unmatched to any gene: 8. The CDR3 runs to 16 residues. CDR1 and CDR2 from the germline V gene are SGHRS and YFSETQ. CDR3 protein: CASSFGQGPLNTEAFF. For the CDR3, the DNA is TGCGCCAGCAGCTTCGGACAGGGACCATTAAACACTGAAGCTTTCTTT.

Regarding this clone: Other DNA sequences in the sample encode the same CDR3. V gene TRBV15 combines with J gene TRBJ2-7; D may be TRBD2 (6 bases). Trimming shortened V by 0 bases and J by 0 bases, and 9 bases separated the two germline ends. The CDR3 length is 15 residues. Germline loops: CDR1 LNHNV, CDR2 YYDKDF (reference sequence). Here the CDR3 DNA reads TGTGCCACCAGCAGAGACACCGGGAGCTCCTACGAGCAGTACTTC. Encoded protein: CATSRDTGSSYEQYF.